This TCR beta chain was captured by sequencing in a study of blood T cell repertoires in COVID-19. Overall study: Some COVID-19 samples were acute and others convalescent; all came from the United States, Italy and Spain. The analysed material was cDNA or gDNA that came from T cells, B-cell-depleted T cells, or PBMCs.

The CDR3 runs 15 residues. The V end lost 1 base, the J end lost 4 bases, and 13 bases lay between the germline ends. The V gene's germline CDR1 is SEHNR and CDR2 FQNEAQ (reference sequence). Participant reports of clinical history set cohort assignment. This table comes from immunoSEQ multiplex PCR, and its TCRdb copy is limited to in-frame clones, with some not included. The table records roughly 190,000 clones, roughly three quarters of them present only once. The genes are TRBV7-9 and TRBJ1-1; a possible D gene is TRBD1 (5 bases). Sequenced: PBMCs or T cells enriched from blood (not recorded which). This sequence was found in a woman aged 45 to 65 with acute COVID-19. The CDR3 spells CASSLGIGGGTEAFF. Here the CDR3 DNA reads TGTGCCAGCAGCTTAGGGATCGGGGGGGGCACTGAAGCTTTCTTT.